These 2 T cell receptor beta chains came from one sample sequenced in a study of CD8 T cells in Susac syndrome. Reverse transcription of about 0.5 to 1 ug RNA was performed with random hexamers. In TCRdb, the immunoSEQ multiplex PCR reads were re-called with MiXCR into one record per CDR3 protein. The table has hundreds of thousands of distinct CDR3 sequences, over 90% seen once. Input material: CD4+ T cells from PBMCs. These receptors came from a human donor with multiple sclerosis.

The V call is TRBV9, the J call TRBJ2-1; D not resolved. The CDR3 runs 15 residues. Germline CDR1 is SGDLS and CDR2 is YYNGEE. The germline V and J ends were trimmed by 4 bases and 0 bases, with 11 bases remaining between them. The CDR3 spells CASSPLTGSYNEQFF. The CDR3 coding sequence is TGTGCCAGCAGCCCCCTGACGGGCTCCTACAATGAGCAGTTCTTC.

The genes are TRBV27 and TRBJ1-1; D uncertain. In germline, CDR1 is MNHEY, CDR2 SMNVEV (reference sequence). This CDR3 has 11 amino acids. V dropped 10 bases and J dropped 3 bases, with 9 bases sitting between them. The CDR3 DNA reads as TGTGCCACCGGCGGGTACACTGAAGCTTTCTTT. The encoded protein is CATGGYTEAFF.